One sample yielded the 10 T cell receptor beta chains listed below, sequenced in a study of CD8 T cells in Susac syndrome. When the RNA was reverse transcribed, random hexamers were used with an input of roughly 0.5 to 1 ug. TCRdb reanalysed the immunoSEQ multiplex PCR reads using MiXCR and keeps one entry per CDR3 protein. The sample shows some 130,000 distinct CDR3 sequences, around 85% of them seen only once. Sequencing input: CD8+ T cells from PBMCs. These receptors originate from a human donor with multiple sclerosis.

This chain joins TRBV19 and TRBJ2-3, with 7 positions matching TRBD2. The junction had 10 bases not matched to a gene; V was cut back by 3 bases and J by 4 bases. Germline V CDR1 and CDR2: LNHDA, SQIVND (reference sequence). This CDR3 is built from 16 residues. The CDR3 sequence is CASSMDGGRGADTQYF. The DNA for the CDR3 is TGTGCCAGTAGTATGGACGGGGGGAGAGGGGCAGATACGCAGTATTTT.

This rearrangement joins TRBV9 to TRBJ2-7; 8 positions match TRBD2. The germline V gene has CDR1 SGDLS and CDR2 YYNGEE. Unmatched junction bases numbered 10, after V lost 6 bases and J lost 2 bases. The CDR3 is made up of 15 amino acids. The CDR3 DNA sequence: TGTGCCAGCACTCCGGGCGGGGGGATGGCCTACGAGCAGTACTTC. It yields the protein CASTPGGGMAYEQYF.

This clonotype was seen once. This chain uses TRBV27 with TRBJ2-1, with 11 bases lining up with TRBD2. This CDR3 contains 17 residues. The V segment lost 4 bases and the J segment 10 bases; nucleotides outside the gene matches: 15. Per germline, CDR1 MNHEY and CDR2 SMNVEV (reference sequence). In nucleotides, the CDR3 is TGTGCCAGCAGTTCCTCCGGGACTAGCGGCCCTCCTTACGAGCAGTTCTTC. It is translated as CASSSSGTSGPPYEQFF.

This clonotype was recorded a few times. This chain joins TRBV7-6 and TRBJ2-7; perhaps D is TRBD1 or TRBD2 (5 bases each). Germline CDR1 is SGHVS and CDR2 is FNYEAQ. This CDR3 is built from 11 residues. With 4 bases removed from V and 6 bases from J, the gap between germline ends came to 7 bases. As DNA, the CDR3 is TGTGCCAGCAGCTCGGGGCTCGAGCAGTACTTC. It encodes CASSSGLEQYF.

This clonotype was seen a handful of times. V gene TRBV6-5 combines with J gene TRBJ2-1; 12 bases fit TRBD2. This CDR3 has 15 amino acids. Germline V gives CDR1 MNHEY, CDR2 SVGAGI. V shed 4 bases, J shed 2 bases, and the junction held 0 bases outside the gene matches. CDR3 amino acids: CASSWTSGAYNEQFF. The DNA for the CDR3 is TGTGCCAGCAGTTGGACTAGCGGGGCCTACAATGAGCAGTTCTTC.

The rearrangement links TRBV7-9 to TRBJ1-2; D unclear. The CDR3 extends over 11 amino acids. Trimming stripped 3 bases from V and 12 bases from J, with 11 bases between. In germline, CDR1 is SEHNR, CDR2 FQNEAQ (reference sequence). In nucleotides, the CDR3 is TGTGCCAGCAGCTTGGAGCACTATAACACCTTC. Translated, it gives CASSLEHYNTF.

The gene calls are TRBV30 and TRBJ1-5; D is uncertain. V lost 0 bases, J lost 7 bases, and 10 bases lay in between. Per the germline V gene, CDR1 is GTSNPN and CDR2 is SVGIG (reference sequence). There are 13 residues in the CDR3. CDR3 amino acids: CAWSVLAGQPQHF. CDR3 coding DNA: TGTGCCTGGAGTGTACTCGCGGGGCAGCCCCAGCATTTT.

This chain uses TRBV2 with TRBJ1-1; 7 nucleotides agree with TRBD1. The ends lost 6 bases at V and 7 bases at J; junction bases unmatched: 8. Germline CDR1 SNHLY, CDR2 FYNNEI. This CDR3 has 13 amino acids. The CDR3: CASRTAGTDEAFF. As DNA, the CDR3 is TGTGCCAGCAGGACAGCCGGGACAGATGAAGCTTTCTTT.

The table lists this clonotype with a few counts. J is TRBJ2-1 and V is TRBV4-3; TRBD2 matches 11 bases. Unmatched junction bases numbered 0, after V lost 0 bases and J lost 2 bases. Germline assignment: CDR1 LGHNA and CDR2 YSLEER. The CDR3 spans 16 residues. The CDR3 protein is CASSQDSGRAYNEQFF. Written as DNA, the CDR3 is TGCGCCAGCAGCCAAGATAGCGGGAGGGCCTACAATGAGCAGTTCTTC.

The chain is built from TRBV7-3 and TRBJ2-7; 11 bases line up with TRBD2. The ends lost 5 bases at V and 0 bases at J; junction bases unmatched: 9. The CDR3 is 17 residues long. The germline V gene encodes CDR1 SGHTA and CDR2 FQGTGA. The DNA for the CDR3 is TGTGCCAGCAGCCCCCCAGGGACTAGCGGATACTCCTACGAGCAGTACGTC. Its translation is CASSPPGTSGYSYEQYV.